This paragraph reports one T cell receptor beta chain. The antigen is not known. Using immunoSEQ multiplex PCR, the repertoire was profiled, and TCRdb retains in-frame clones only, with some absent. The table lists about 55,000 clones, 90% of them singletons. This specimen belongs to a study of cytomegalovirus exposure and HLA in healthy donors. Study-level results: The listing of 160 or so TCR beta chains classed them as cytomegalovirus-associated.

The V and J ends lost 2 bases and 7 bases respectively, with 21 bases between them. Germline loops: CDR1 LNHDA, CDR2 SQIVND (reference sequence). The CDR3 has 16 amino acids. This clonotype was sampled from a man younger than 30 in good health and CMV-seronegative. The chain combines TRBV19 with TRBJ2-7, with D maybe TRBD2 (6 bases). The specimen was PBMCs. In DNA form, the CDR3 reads TGTGCCAGTAGTATAAAGGGAGGTTGGTACCCCGAAGAGCAGTACTTC. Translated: CASSIKGGWYPEEQYF.